This TCR beta chain was captured in a study of cytomegalovirus exposure and HLA in healthy donors. Study-wide findings and caveats: Rare TCR sequences dominated, though some public TCRs recurred in many donors. Associated with cytomegalovirus, according to the listing, were 170 or so TCR beta chains. A later analysis reportedly identified an Asian-associated ancestry cluster as carrying fewer N-insertions than the approximately 670-donor mean.

As regards this clone: Its antigen is not known.

The V and J ends lost 2 bases and 0 bases respectively, with 11 bases between them. The CDR3 consists of 15 residues. Germline assignment: CDR1 MGHRA and CDR2 YSYEKL. PCR was performed using 60 Vbeta and 13 Jbeta primers. Assay used: immunoSEQ multiplex PCR; TCRdb lists only in-frame clones, some missing. Of some 120,000 clones in the sample, around 83% are singletons; the top ten hold just over 1%. Healthy people donating bone marrow made up the donors. The specimen was PBMCs. The J gene is TRBJ2-7, the V gene TRBV4-1, with D perhaps TRBD1 (6 bases). This clonotype was obtained from a human donor in good health. CDR3 coding DNA: TGCGCCAGCAGCCAATCCCCGGACAGCTCCTACGAGCAGTACTTC. It yields the protein CASSQSPDSSYEQYF.